This T cell receptor beta chain originates from a study of CD8 T cells in Susac syndrome. The authors carried out high-throughput sequencing of TCR beta. They applied it to CD8+ and CD4+ T cells obtained from blood. An input of roughly 0.5 to 1 ug of RNA was subjected to reverse transcription using random hexamers. Amplification of the TCR beta CDR3 was carried out by immunoSEQ multiplex PCR, which spanned a total of 54 Vbeta and 13 Jbeta segments. TCRdb processed the immunoSEQ multiplex PCR reads anew with MiXCR; each CDR3 protein has one entry. The table has approximately 160,000 distinct CDR3 sequences, under 95% seen once. From germline, CDR1 is SGHAT and CDR2 FQNNGV. The CDR3 sequence is 13 residues long. The V gene end was trimmed by 8 bases and the J gene end by 3 bases; junction bases not matched to a gene: 3.

The gene calls are TRBV11-2 and TRBJ2-1; 8 nucleotides line up with TRBD2. The origin of this receptor is a human donor in good health. The sample consisted of CD4+ T cells from PBMCs. The CDR3 DNA reads as TGTGCCAGCGGGACTAGTGACTACAATGAGCAGTTCTTC. This gives the protein CASGTSDYNEQFF.